Shown below are 10 T cell receptor beta chains from a single sample sequenced in a study of beta chain features in type 1 diabetes (dated by TCRdb to the late 2010s). For these receptors, no antigen is known. What the authors observed across the whole study: In all four CD4+ subsets, TCRB CDR3 length was moderately but significantly shorter in type 1 diabetes patients.

Library preparation employed the immunoSEQ multiplex PCR assay. The High Capacity cDNA Reverse Transcription Kit was used to reverse transcribe all of the isolated RNA, meaning that expressed TCRB transcripts were what got sequenced. The table was pulled from immuneACCESS by TCRdb, which kept in-frame rearrangements only. Such tables lose some clones; where checked, under half of the loss comes from unresolved V genes, and the rest has no known cause. This sample has approximately 730,000 clones in its table, and over 10% of those were observed once. Of the sample, roughly 0.022% falls within the top ten clones. Sequences were obtained from naive CD4+ T cells from blood. What this sample's cell subset or site label stands for: true naive CD4+ T cells. These receptors were taken from a man aged 18 to 30 with type 1 diabetes.

This chain joins TRBV19 and TRBJ2-7, with a possible D match to TRBD1 (8 bases). V lost 5 bases and J lost 2, with 13 bases in between. CDR1 is LNHDA, CDR2 SQIVND, per germline (reference sequence). The CDR3 runs to 14 residues. CDR3 nucleotides: TGTGCCAGTAGTCTACAGGGGGGGCCCTACGAGCAGTACTTC. It encodes CASSLQGGPYEQYF.

This clone was detected only a few times. V is TRBV9 and J is TRBJ2-1; the D gene is possibly TRBD2 (5 bases). The germline gives CDR1 SGDLS, CDR2 YYNGEE. Trimming took off 1 base at V and 0 bases at J, with 5 bases between the two ends. This CDR3 contains 14 residues. The CDR3 DNA reads as TGTGCCAGCAGCGTAAGCGGCTCCTACAATGAGCAGTTCTTC. Protein product: CASSVSGSYNEQFF.

This clone has more than one count but fewer than ten. The chain carries TRBV5-1 and TRBJ1-1; 10 nucleotides match TRBD1. The CDR3 runs to 20 residues. V gave up 2 bases and J gave up 0 bases; unmatched junction bases: 16. The germline CDR1 and CDR2 sequences are SGHRS and YFSETQ. Here the CDR3 reads CASSLPRDRGTTKLNTEAFF. Here the CDR3 DNA reads TGCGCCAGCAGCTTACCCCGGGACAGGGGAACAACCAAGCTGAACACTGAAGCTTTCTTT.

The chain recombines TRBV30 with TRBJ1-1; D remains unclear. V was shortened by 0 bases and J by 11 bases, with 19 bases between the two germline ends. This CDR3 comprises 14 residues. Germline V gives CDR1 GTSNPN, CDR2 SVGIG (reference sequence). This chain's CDR3 is CAWSVRSGWEEAFF. CDR3 DNA sequence: TGTGCCTGGAGTGTACGTTCCGGGTGGGAAGAGGCTTTCTTT.

A single count supports this clone. V usage is TRBV2 and J usage is TRBJ1-2; D gene uncertain. V gave up 7 bases and J gave up 2 bases, with 8 bases separating them. The germline gives CDR1 SNHLY, CDR2 FYNNEI. The CDR3 is 12 amino acids. CDR3 region: CASNSGNYGYTF. CDR3 bases: TGTGCCAGCAACTCCGGGAACTATGGCTACACCTTC.

This clone was seen a few times. This chain connects TRBV30 to TRBJ1-2; no firm D call. Trimming left V 8 bases short and J 4 bases short, with 14 bases between. The germline CDR1 and CDR2 sequences are GTSNPN and SVGIG (reference sequence). This CDR3 has 12 amino acids. CDR3 sequence (DNA): TGTGCCGGAGGGCGGTGGGGCTATGGCTACACCTTC. Its protein product is CAGGRWGYGYTF.

This clone has a handful of counts. This rearrangement joins TRBV9 to TRBJ2-1, with D perhaps given as TRBD1 or TRBD2 (6 bases each). The CDR3 has 15 amino acids. The germline V gene encodes CDR1 SGDLS and CDR2 YYNGEE. V gave up 5 bases and J gave up 4 bases, with 16 bases separating them. DNA for the CDR3: TGTGCCAGCAGTAGGTCCGGGGGCGCATACAATGAGCAGTTCTTC. Protein sequence: CASSRSGGAYNEQFF.

V and J are TRBV30 and TRBJ2-7, with D maybe TRBD1 (5 bases). The germline V gene encodes CDR1 GTSNPN and CDR2 SVGIG (reference sequence). CDR3 length: 12 amino acids. In DNA, the CDR3 is TGTGCGGGTGGTCGGACACCCTACGAGCAGTACTTC. It yields the protein CAGGRTPYEQYF.

The chain links TRBV6-5 to TRBJ2-5; 7 nucleotides line up with TRBD1. The CDR3 totals 15 residues. Germline CDR1 MNHEY, CDR2 SVGAGI. J lost 2 bases, V lost 0 bases, and 3 bases had no gene match. DNA for the CDR3: TGTGCCAGCAGTTACTCCGGGACAGTACAAGAGACCCAGTACTTC. Protein product: CASSYSGTVQETQYF.

This chain uses TRBV29-1 with TRBJ1-1; D is uncertain. The CDR3 sequence is 14 residues long. Trimming removed 6 bases from V and 4 bases from J, with 18 bases in between. CDR1 and CDR2 (germline): SQVTM, ANQGSEA. CDR3 nucleotides: TGCAGCGTCGTGCCGGACCCGTGGGGCACTGAAGCTTTCTTT. As protein: CSVVPDPWGTEAFF. The whole variable domain, filled in from reference TRBV29-1 and TRBJ1-1, reads SAVISQKPSRDICQRGTSLTIQCQVDSQVTMMFWYRQQPGQSLTLIATANQGSEATYESGFVIDKFPISRPNLTFSTLTVSNMSPEDSSIYLCSVVPDPWGTEAFFGQGTRLTVV.